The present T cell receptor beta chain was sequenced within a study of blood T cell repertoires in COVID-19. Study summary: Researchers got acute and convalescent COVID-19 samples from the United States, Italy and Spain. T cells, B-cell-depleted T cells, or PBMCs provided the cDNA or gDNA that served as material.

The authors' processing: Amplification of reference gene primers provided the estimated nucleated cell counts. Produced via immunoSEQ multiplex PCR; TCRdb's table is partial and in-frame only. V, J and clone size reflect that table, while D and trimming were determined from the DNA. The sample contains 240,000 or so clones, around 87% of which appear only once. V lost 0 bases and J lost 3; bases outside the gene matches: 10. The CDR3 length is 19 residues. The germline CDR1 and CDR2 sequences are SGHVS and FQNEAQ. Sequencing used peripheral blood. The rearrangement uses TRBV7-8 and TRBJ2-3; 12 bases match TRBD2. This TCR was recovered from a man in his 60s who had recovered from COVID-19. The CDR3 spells CASSLAWTSGVPGTDTQYF. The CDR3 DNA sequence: TGTGCCAGCAGCTTAGCGTGGACTAGCGGGGTACCGGGGACAGATACGCAGTATTTT.